The sequence of this TCR beta chain was determined in a study of T cell responses to AZD1222 COVID-19 vaccine. The CDR3 is 15 residues long. Germline lookup yields CDR1 SQVTM and CDR2 ANQGSEA. The ends were cut back, 7 bases at V and 1 base at J, with 17 bases in the middle. Study conclusions and caveats: Nearly half of spike-specific TCRs reportedly target variant regions that are unmutated in the B.1.351 and B.1.1.7 variants.

The protocol was immunoSEQ multiplex PCR, while the TCRdb copy is restricted to in-frame clones and leaves out a portion. The sample records 90,000 to 110,000 clones, about nine tenths being singletons. As concerns this clone: The target antigen is unknown.

The TCR sequence derives from an adult in good health. Sequencing was performed on peripheral blood, taken on day 0 of AZD1222 vaccination. V usage is TRBV29-1 and J usage is TRBJ2-1; TRBD2 might be the D (5 bases). The CDR3 here is CSARWAGRSYNEQFF. The DNA of the CDR3 is TGCAGCGCCCGTTGGGCGGGCCGATCCTACAATGAGCAGTTCTTC.